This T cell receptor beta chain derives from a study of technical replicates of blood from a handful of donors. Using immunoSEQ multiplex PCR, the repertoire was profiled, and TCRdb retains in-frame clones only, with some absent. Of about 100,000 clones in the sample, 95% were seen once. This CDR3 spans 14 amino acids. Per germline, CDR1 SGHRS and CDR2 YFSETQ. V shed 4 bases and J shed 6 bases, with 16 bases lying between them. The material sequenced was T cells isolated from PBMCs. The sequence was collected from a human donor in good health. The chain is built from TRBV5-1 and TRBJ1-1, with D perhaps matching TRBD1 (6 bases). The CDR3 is CASSPGQLGAEAFF. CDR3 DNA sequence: TGCGCCAGCAGCCCCGGACAGTTGGGCGCTGAAGCTTTCTTT.